This record covers a single T cell receptor (beta chain). Its antigen is unknown. This specimen comes from a study of early T cells in non-severe SARS-CoV-2 infection. Study at large: From unsorted whole blood, bulk RNA was sequenced, and the chains remained unpaired. The study, taken as a whole, reports: Lookups in VDJdb leaned toward anti-spike CD8 responses and missed private and CD4 specificities.

The protocol attached unique molecular identifiers to individual cDNA molecules. TCRdb reprocessed the 5' RACE reads with MiXCR, giving one entry per CDR3 protein. This sample carries over 70,000 distinct CDR3 sequences, 13% to 15% of them seen once, and the ten largest clones take roughly 7.2%. V lost 5 bases to trimming and J lost 4 bases; unmatched junction nucleotides: 7. The CDR3 is 14 amino acids. From germline, CDR1 is SGHKS and CDR2 YYEKEE (reference sequence). This chain links TRBV5-5 with TRBJ1-1; TRBD1 matches 8 bases. The origin of this receptor is an adult who was a healthcare worker with PCR-confirmed SARS-CoV-2 infection or an uninfected control (not recorded which). Sequenced: whole blood. Written as DNA, the CDR3 is TGTGCCAGCAGTCTGACAGGGGTTGGCACTGAAGCTTTCTTT. Its protein product is CASSLTGVGTEAFF.